This T cell receptor (delta chain) was sequenced for a study of γδ T cells in repeated Plasmodium falciparum infection. Vgamma9/Vdelta2+ and Vdelta2-negative gammadelta T cells were flow-sorted from PBMC for bulk sequencing. The CDR3 is 20 residues long. The V gene's germline CDR1 is TSESDYY and CDR2 QEAYKQQN. Only a few counts were recorded for this clone. TCRdb's protein, taken from a much larger clone, differs from this DNA's translation at residue 4, likely owing to a read error; the protein displayed comes from the DNA. TCRdb redid the clone calls on the multiplex PCR reads with CATT. In the table there are tens of thousands of delta-chain clones, approximately 1.5% of which are singletons.

The clonotype comes from a pool of human donors (malaria-infected and uninfected, not separated). Material: gamma-delta T cells from blood. This rearrangement joins TRAV38-2/DV8 to TRDJ1; tentative D call: TRDD3 (9 bases). CDR3 DNA: TGTGCTTATGGGAGCCAAACTTCCTACCCTGGGGGATTCTGCCCCGATAAACTCATCTTT. Protein sequence: CAYGSQTSYPGGFCPDKLIF.